This T cell receptor beta chain was captured by sequencing in a study of OX40 agonist ivuxolimab in advanced cancers. About the research overall: At 65% to 90% male, the cohort had a mean age of roughly 60 years, ranging from roughly 20 to 85.

Per the germline V gene, CDR1 is SGHDN and CDR2 is FVKESK. The V end was cut by 2 bases, the J end by 0 bases, with 11 bases between. The CDR3 has 16 amino acids. The table came from immunoSEQ multiplex PCR; TCRdb's copy has only in-frame clones and leaves some out. The sample consists of 70,000 to 90,000 clones, around 83% of them appearing once. The sample here was CD4+ or CD8+ T cells sorted from blood, taken in a trial of the OX40 agonist ivuxolimab. The sequence was collected from an adult with an advanced solid tumor such as melanoma, head and neck, liver or kidney cancer. This sequence joins TRBV14 and TRBJ1-3, with TRBD1 as a possible D gene (5 bases). CDR3 sequence: CASSQNRLSSGNTIYF. The CDR3 DNA sequence: TGTGCCAGCAGCCAAAACAGGTTGAGCTCTGGAAACACCATATATTTT.